Below are 10 T cell receptor beta chains sequenced from a single sample in a study of human T cells and chemical hapten exposure. MiXCR, applied by TCRdb to the RACE reads, yields one record per CDR3 protein. The table shows approximately 71,000 distinct CDR3 sequences, with more than 8% occurring only once. Indicated time point: patch test 1, 2 weeks after DPC sensitization. The treatment denotes: therapeutic diphenylcyclopropenone sensitization with weekly scalp DPC. The input for sequencing was whole blood, taken in connection with sensitization to the hapten diphenylcyclopropenone (DPC). These receptors all come from a middle-aged woman with alopecia areata. Some clones in this sample may be carry-over from other donors' samples.

This clonotype was recorded many times. J is TRBJ1-3 and V is TRBV7-2; D is perhaps TRBD1 (5 bases). The V end lost 1 base, the J end lost 0 bases, and 10 bases lay between the germline ends. Germline values: CDR1 SGHTA, CDR2 FQGNSA. The CDR3 is 16 amino acids. The CDR3 protein is CASSLVGGVSGNTIYF. The CDR3 DNA is TGTGCCAGCAGCTTAGTCGGGGGAGTCTCTGGAAACACCATATATTTT.

This clonotype was seen ten or more times. The rearrangement uses TRBV7-2 and TRBJ2-2; the D is unclear. Germline V gene data show CDR1 as SGHTA and CDR2 as FQGNSA. This CDR3 has 11 amino acids. The germline V and J ends were trimmed by 2 bases and 7 bases, with 2 bases remaining between them. This CDR3 is CASSLFGELFF. In DNA form, the CDR3 reads TGTGCCAGCAGCTTATTCGGGGAGCTGTTTTTT.

The chain employs TRBV4-1 and TRBJ1-6; 8 bases fit TRBD1. Germline-derived CDR1 and CDR2 are MGHRA and YSYEKL. The CDR3 length is 16 residues. The trim removed 2 bases at V and 9 bases at J, leaving 9 bases unmatched. CDR3 loop: CASSQPPTGERSPLHF. The CDR3 DNA reads as TGCGCCAGCAGCCAACCTCCGACAGGGGAGCGTTCACCCCTCCACTTT.

In this sample, this clonotype turned up many times. CDR3 sequence: CASSQEAASYEQYF. CDR3 bases: TGTGCCAGCAGCCAGGAGGCCGCCTCCTACGAGCAGTACTTC. The V call is TRBV3-1, the J call TRBJ2-7; possibly TRBD2 for D (5 bases). CDR3 size: 14 residues. Germline V gene lookup returns CDR1 LGHDT and CDR2 YNNKEL (reference sequence). Trimming shortened V by 3 bases and J by 0 bases, and 9 bases separated the two germline ends.

This clonotype was seen more than once but under ten times. The chain is built from TRBV6-5 and TRBJ2-3; D ambiguous. From germline, CDR1 is MNHEY and CDR2 SVGAGI. The V and J ends lost 5 bases and 0 bases respectively, with 9 bases between them. The CDR3 runs to 14 residues. CDR3 DNA: TGTGCCAGCAGTCCGCGAGATAGCACAGATACGCAGTATTTT. Protein sequence: CASSPRDSTDTQYF.

In this sample, this clonotype turned up many times. The V call is TRBV7-9, the J call TRBJ2-3, with a possible D match to TRBD1 (5 bases). Germline CDR1 and CDR2: SEHNR and FQNEAQ (reference sequence). Trimming cost V 5 bases and J 1 base, with 10 bases left between them. The CDR3 covers 14 residues. CDR3 protein: CASSPRARTDTQYF. The CDR3 region has the DNA TGTGCCAGCAGCCCCAGGGCCCGCACAGATACGCAGTATTTT.

This clonotype was counted at least ten times. This chain connects TRBV14 to TRBJ2-7; D gene unclear. V was trimmed by 3 bases and J by 6 bases, leaving 15 bases between them. CDR3 length: 14 amino acids. CDR1 is SGHDN and CDR2 is FVKESK in the germline V gene. CDR3 coding DNA: TGTGCCAGCAGCCACGCTGGACGGGCAGGCGAGCAGTACTTC. As protein: CASSHAGRAGEQYF.

The table lists this clonotype with a few counts. This chain links TRBV7-8 with TRBJ2-3; a possible D gene is TRBD2 (5 bases). The CDR3 length is 15 residues. V was cut by 8 bases and J by 4 bases, with 19 bases left in between. Germline assignment: CDR1 SGHVS and CDR2 FQNEAQ. CDR3 protein: CASRLTTLRADTQYF. CDR3 nucleotides: TGTGCCAGCCGCCTGACTACCCTCAGAGCAGATACGCAGTATTTT.

This clonotype was observed at least ten times. The genes are TRBV7-9 and TRBJ2-1, with 7 bases identical to TRBD1. This CDR3 is 15 amino acids long. Germline CDR1 reads SEHNR; CDR2 reads FQNEAQ (reference sequence). The trim removed 5 bases at V and 5 bases at J, leaving 9 bases unmatched. The CDR3 is CASSAYRGLNNEQFF. Here the CDR3 DNA reads TGTGCCAGCAGCGCGTACAGGGGTCTCAACAATGAGCAGTTCTTC.

The table lists this clonotype with many counts. This chain uses TRBV7-9 with TRBJ2-2, with TRBD1 as a possible D gene (6 bases). The CDR3 runs 14 residues. The V gene lost 7 bases and the J gene lost 1 base, with 10 bases spanning the gap. Germline loops: CDR1 SEHNR, CDR2 FQNEAQ (reference sequence). CDR3: CASTAQGNTGELFF. DNA of the CDR3: TGTGCCAGCACCGCACAGGGGAACACCGGGGAGCTGTTTTTT.